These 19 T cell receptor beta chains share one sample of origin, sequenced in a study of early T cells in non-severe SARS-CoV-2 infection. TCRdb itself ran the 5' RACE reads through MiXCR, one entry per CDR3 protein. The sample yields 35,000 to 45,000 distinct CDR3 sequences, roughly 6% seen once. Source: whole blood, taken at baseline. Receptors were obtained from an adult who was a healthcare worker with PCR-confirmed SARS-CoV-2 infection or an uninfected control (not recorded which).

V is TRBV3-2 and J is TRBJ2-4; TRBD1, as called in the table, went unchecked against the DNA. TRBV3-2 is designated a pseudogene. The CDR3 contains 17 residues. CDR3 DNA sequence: TGTGCCAGCAGCCAAGATCCGGGACACATAGCCAAAAACATTCAGTACTTC. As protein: CASSQDPGHIAKNIQYF.

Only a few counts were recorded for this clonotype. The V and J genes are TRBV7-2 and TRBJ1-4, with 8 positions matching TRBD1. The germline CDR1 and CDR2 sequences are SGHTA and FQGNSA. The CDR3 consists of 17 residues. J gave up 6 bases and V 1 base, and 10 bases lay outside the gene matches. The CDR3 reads CASSLGDRRHIHEKLFF. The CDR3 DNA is TGTGCCAGCAGCTTAGGGGACAGGCGTCACATACATGAAAAACTGTTTTTT.

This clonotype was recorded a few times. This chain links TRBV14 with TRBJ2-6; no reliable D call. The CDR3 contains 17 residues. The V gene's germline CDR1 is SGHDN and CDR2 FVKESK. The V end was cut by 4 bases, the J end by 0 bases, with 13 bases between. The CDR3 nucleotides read TGTGCCAGCAGCCCTCAAAGACAACCCTCTGGGGCCAACGTCCTGACTTTC. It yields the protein CASSPQRQPSGANVLTF.

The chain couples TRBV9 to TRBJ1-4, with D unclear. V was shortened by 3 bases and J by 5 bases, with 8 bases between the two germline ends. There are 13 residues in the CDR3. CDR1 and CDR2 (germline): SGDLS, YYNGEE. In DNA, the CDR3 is TGTGCCAGCAGCGACAGTCTCAATGAAAAACTGTTTTTT. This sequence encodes CASSDSLNEKLFF. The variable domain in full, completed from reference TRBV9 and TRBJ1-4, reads DSGVTQTPKHLITATGQRVTLRCSPRSGDLSVYWYQQSLDQGLQFLIQYYNGEERAKGNILERFSAQQFPDLHSELNLSSLELGDSALYFCASSDSLNEKLFFGSGTQLSVL.

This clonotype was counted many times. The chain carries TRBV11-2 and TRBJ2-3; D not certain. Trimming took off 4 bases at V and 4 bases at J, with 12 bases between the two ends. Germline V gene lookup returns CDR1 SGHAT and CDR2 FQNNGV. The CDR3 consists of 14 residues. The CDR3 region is CASSSRKGADTQYF. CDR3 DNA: TGTGCCAGCAGCTCTCGGAAGGGCGCAGATACGCAGTATTTT.

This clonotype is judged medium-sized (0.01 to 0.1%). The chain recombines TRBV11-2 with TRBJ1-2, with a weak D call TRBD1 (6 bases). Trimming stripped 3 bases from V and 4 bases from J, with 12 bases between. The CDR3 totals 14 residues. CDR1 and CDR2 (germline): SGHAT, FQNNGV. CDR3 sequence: CASSLRGGVYGYTF. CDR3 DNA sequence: TGTGCCAGCAGCTTGAGAGGGGGGGTCTATGGCTACACCTTC.

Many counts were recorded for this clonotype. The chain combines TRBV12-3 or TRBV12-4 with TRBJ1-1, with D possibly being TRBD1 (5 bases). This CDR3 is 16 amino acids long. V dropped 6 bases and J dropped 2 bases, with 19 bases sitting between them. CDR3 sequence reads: CASRQSRVGANTEAFF. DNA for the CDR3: TGTGCCAGCAGGCAAAGCAGGGTAGGGGCAAACACTGAAGCTTTCTTT.

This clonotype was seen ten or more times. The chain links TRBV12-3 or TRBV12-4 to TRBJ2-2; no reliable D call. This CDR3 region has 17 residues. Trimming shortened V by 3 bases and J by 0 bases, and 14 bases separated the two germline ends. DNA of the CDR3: TGTGCCAGCAGTTTGTCTTCGTGGGTAACGAACACCGGGGAGCTGTTTTTT. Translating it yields CASSLSSWVTNTGELFF.

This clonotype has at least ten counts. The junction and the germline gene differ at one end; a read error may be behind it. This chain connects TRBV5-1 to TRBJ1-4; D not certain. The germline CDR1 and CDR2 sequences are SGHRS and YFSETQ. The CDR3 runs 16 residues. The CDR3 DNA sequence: TGCGCCAGCAGCTTGTTCGTCGGTCAGAATAATGAAAACCTGTTTTTT. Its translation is CASSLFVGQNNENLFF.

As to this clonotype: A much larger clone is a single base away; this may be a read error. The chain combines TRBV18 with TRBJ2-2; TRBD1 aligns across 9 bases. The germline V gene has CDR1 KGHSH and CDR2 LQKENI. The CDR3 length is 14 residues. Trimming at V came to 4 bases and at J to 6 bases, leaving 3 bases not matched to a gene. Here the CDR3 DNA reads TGTGCCAGCTCACTTCGACAGGGGGCCGGGGAGCTGTTTTTT. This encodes CASSLRQGAGELFF.

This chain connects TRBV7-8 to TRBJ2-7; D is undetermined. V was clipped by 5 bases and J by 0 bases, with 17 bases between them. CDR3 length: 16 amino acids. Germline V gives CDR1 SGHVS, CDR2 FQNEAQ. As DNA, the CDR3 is TGTGCCAGCAGCGGTTGGTTGGGTCCGACCTCCTACGAGCAGTACTTC. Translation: CASSGWLGPTSYEQYF.

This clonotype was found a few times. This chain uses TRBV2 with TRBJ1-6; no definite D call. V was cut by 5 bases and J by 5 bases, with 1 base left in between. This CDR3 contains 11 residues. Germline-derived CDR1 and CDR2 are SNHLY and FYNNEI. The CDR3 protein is CASSNNSPLHF. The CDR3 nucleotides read TGTGCCAGCAGTAATAATTCACCCCTCCACTTT.

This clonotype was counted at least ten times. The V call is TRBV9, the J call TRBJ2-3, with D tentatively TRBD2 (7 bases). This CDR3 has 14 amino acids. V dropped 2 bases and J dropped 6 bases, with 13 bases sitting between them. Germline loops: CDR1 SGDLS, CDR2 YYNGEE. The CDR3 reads CASSVGGALDTQYF. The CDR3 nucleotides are TGTGCCAGCAGCGTTGGGGGGGCGCTTGATACGCAGTATTTT.

CDR3 coding DNA: TGTGCCTGGCACTTCCCCTCTGAAGCTTTCTTT. It yields the protein CAWHFPSEAFF. The chain links TRBV30 to TRBJ1-1; the D is unclear. Germline loops: CDR1 GTSNPN, CDR2 SVGIG (reference sequence). This CDR3 spans 11 amino acids. Trimming shortened V by 5 bases and J by 6 bases, and 10 bases separated the two germline ends.

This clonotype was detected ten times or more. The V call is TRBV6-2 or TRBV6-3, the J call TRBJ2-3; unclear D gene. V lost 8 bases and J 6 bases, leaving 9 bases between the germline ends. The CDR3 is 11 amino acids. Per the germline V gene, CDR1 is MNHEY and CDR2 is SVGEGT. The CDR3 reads CASSYPDTQYF. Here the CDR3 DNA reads TGTGCCAGCTCCTATCCGGATACGCAGTATTTT.

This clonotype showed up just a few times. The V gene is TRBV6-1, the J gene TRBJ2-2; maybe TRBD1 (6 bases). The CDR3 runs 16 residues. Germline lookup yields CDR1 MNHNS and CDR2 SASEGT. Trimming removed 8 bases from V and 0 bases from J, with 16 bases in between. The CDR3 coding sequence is TGTGCCAGCTTCGATCTCAGGGGCGCGAACACCGGGGAGCTGTTTTTT. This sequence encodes CASFDLRGANTGELFF.

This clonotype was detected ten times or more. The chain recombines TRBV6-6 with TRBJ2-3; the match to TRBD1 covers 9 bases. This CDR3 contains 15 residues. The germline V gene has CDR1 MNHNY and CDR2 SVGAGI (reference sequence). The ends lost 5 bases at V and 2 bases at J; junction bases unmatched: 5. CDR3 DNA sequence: TGTGCCAGCAGTCCCGGACAGGGGATCACAGATACGCAGTATTTT. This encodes CASSPGQGITDTQYF.

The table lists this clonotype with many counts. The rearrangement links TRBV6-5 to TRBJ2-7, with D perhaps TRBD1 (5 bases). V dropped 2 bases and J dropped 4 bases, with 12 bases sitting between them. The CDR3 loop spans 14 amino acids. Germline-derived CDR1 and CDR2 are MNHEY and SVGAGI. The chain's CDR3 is CASSYTQGKYEQYF. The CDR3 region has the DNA TGTGCCAGCAGTTACACGCAGGGCAAATACGAGCAGTACTTC.

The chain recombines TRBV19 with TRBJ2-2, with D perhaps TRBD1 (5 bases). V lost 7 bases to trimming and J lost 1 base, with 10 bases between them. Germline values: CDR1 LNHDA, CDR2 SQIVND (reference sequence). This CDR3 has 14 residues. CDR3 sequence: CASNPRGNTGELFF. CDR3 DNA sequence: TGTGCCAGTAACCCAAGGGGGAACACCGGGGAGCTGTTTTTT. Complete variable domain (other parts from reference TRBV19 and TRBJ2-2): DGGITQSPKYLFRKEGQNVTLSCEQNLNHDAMYWYRQDPGQGLRLIYYSQIVNDFQKGDIAEGYSVSREKKESFPLTVTSAQKNPTAFYLCASNPRGNTGELFFGEGSRLTVL.